The present T cell receptor beta chain was sequenced within a study of PD-1 blockade in classical Hodgkin lymphoma. Libraries were prepared by immunoSEQ multiplex PCR; TCRdb keeps only in-frame clonotypes and omits some of them. Of tens of thousands of clones listed, roughly three quarters were seen once; the top ten hold approximately 20%. Every one of the patients relapsed after autologous stem cell transplantation (brentuximab vedotin exposure was variable). CDR3 length: 16 residues. Germline CDR1 MNHEY, CDR2 SMNVEV (reference sequence). V lost 0 bases, J lost 7 bases, and 15 bases lay in between.

The V gene is TRBV27, the J gene TRBJ2-2; D call uncertain. The source of this sequence is a human donor with classical Hodgkin lymphoma. The specimen comprised peripheral blood mononuclear cells (PBMCs), sampled at baseline. The CDR3 is CASSLSTSVMGGELFF. DNA for the CDR3: TGTGCCAGCAGTTTATCGACCTCGGTGATGGGCGGGGAGCTGTTTTTT.